Presented here are 2 T cell receptor beta chains from one specimen sequenced in a study of blood T cells in healthy people across ages. Next came a second PCR, run for about 6 to 12 cycles, which used a sample-barcoded 5' primer along with a J-beta primer mix. TCRdb analysed the 5' RACE reads with MiXCR anew, one entry per CDR3 protein. The data show 1.5 million to 2 million distinct CDR3 sequences, with approximately 30% seen just once and 7.7% held by the top ten. The material sequenced was blood. Every receptor here comes from a young woman in good health.

The chain combines TRBV12-3 or TRBV12-4 with TRBJ2-1; D is tentatively TRBD1 or TRBD2 (5 bases each). The V and J ends lost 0 bases and 5 bases respectively, with 8 bases between them. CDR3 length equals 14 residues. Here the CDR3 DNA reads TGTGCCAGCAGTTTAGCGGGACGGGACAATGAGCAGTTCTTC. It is translated as CASSLAGRDNEQFF.

V is TRBV9 and J is TRBJ2-3, with D possibly matching TRBD2 (6 bases). This CDR3 is built from 15 residues. The germline V and J ends were trimmed by 6 bases and 0 bases, with 14 bases remaining between them. Germline CDR1 is SGDLS and CDR2 is YYNGEE. CDR3 in amino acids: CASTIRAGSTDTQYF. As DNA, the CDR3 is TGTGCCAGCACCATTAGGGCGGGGAGCACAGATACGCAGTATTTT.